A selection of T cell receptor beta chains follows, all from one sample in a study of regulatory T cells in long-lasting Graves disease. TCRdb processed the multiplex PCR reads anew with MiXCR; each CDR3 protein has one entry. The table records under 800,000 distinct CDR3 sequences, 15% to 20% of them present only once. This sample also belongs to another study, concerning T cells in Graves' hyperthyroidism and ophthalmopathy.

Specimen: peripheral blood mononuclear cells (PBMCs), collected at new diagnosis, from a patient treated with antithyroid drugs. The origin of the receptors is a woman between 25 and 40 years old with Graves disease. The conserved cysteine and the conserved F or W are not part of the CDR3 here.

v_gene	j_gene	CDR3aa
TRBV7-3	TRBJ2-7	ASSLQGGYEQY
TRBV19	TRBJ2-5	ASSDRGVGETQY
TRBV12-3/TRBV12-4	TRBJ1-1	ASSPTTGMNTEAF
TRBV3-1	TRBJ1-5	ASSQGGRGNQPQH
TRBV11-2	TRBJ2-7	ASSLMLAAYEQY
TRBV12-3/TRBV12-4	TRBJ2-1	ASRPGQLPNEQF
TRBV7-9	TRBJ1-2	ASSLAGDKLHGYT
TRBV11-1	TRBJ2-7	ASSLATGGSYEQY
TRBV3-1	TRBJ2-7	ASSYPGQGTEEQY
TRBV12-5	TRBJ2-1	ASGLVLANEQF
TRBV29-1	TRBJ2-3	SAVGAPRDTQY
TRBV15	TRBJ1-3	ATIVAQGRSSGNTIY